A selection of T cell receptor beta chains follows, all from one sample in a study of T-cell reconstitution after alpha-beta-depleted transplantation in children. TCRdb processed the PCR reads anew with MiXCR; each CDR3 protein has one entry. The repertoire holds 230,000 or so distinct CDR3 sequences, more than 7.5% seen once, with approximately 5% in the top ten. Material: PBMCs from the stem cell graft donor, obtained from the stem cell graft. The receptors were gathered from a human donor who donated a stem cell graft to a child with SCID. The CDR3 runs from the conserved cysteine through the conserved F or W. A D gene is named only where the DNA matches it firmly. The size entry is marked missing in some rows and otherwise reads once, few, many or a size class.

J: TRBJ2-1
V: TRBV7-8
size: many
D: .
CDR3: CASSPYNEQLF
DNA: TGTGCCAGCAGCCCTTACAATGAGCAGCTCTTC

J: TRBJ1-2
V: TRBV7-2
size: .
D: .
CDR3: CASSPREIYGDTF
DNA: TGTGCCAGCAGCCCACGGGAAATCTATGGCGACACCTTC

J: TRBJ2-3
V: TRBV20-1
size: many
D: .
CDR3: CSATRTVYTDTQYF
DNA: TGCAGTGCTACTCGGACAGTTTACACAGATACGCAGTATTTT

J: TRBJ1-1
V: TRBV6-1
size: few
D: TRBD1
CDR3: CASTYRGFSNTEAFF
DNA: TGTGCCAGCACCTACAGGGGTTTCTCGAACACTGAAGCTTTCTTT

J: TRBJ2-7
V: TRBV28
size: .
D: .
CDR3: CASRTGYEQYF
DNA: TGTGCCAGCCGTACAGGATACGAGCAGTACTTC

J: TRBJ2-6
V: TRBV5-1
size: many
D: .
CDR3: CASSLRRSSGANVLTF
DNA: TGCGCCAGCAGCTTAAGGAGAAGCTCTGGGGCCAACGTCCTGACTTTC

J: TRBJ2-5
V: TRBV18
size: many
D: .
CDR3: CASSPPTKQGETQYF
DNA: TGTGCCAGCTCACCACCAACAAAACAAGGGGAGACCCAGTACTTC

J: TRBJ2-5
V: TRBV5-1
size: many
D: .
CDR3: CASSFSQETQYF
DNA: TGCGCCAGCAGCTTCTCCCAAGAGACCCAGTACTTC

J: TRBJ2-2
V: TRBV20-1
size: many
D: .
CDR3: CSARGAGTGTGELFF
DNA: TGCAGTGCTAGAGGGGCAGGGACGGGGACCGGGGAGCTGTTTTTT

J: TRBJ2-7
V: TRBV10-2
size: .
D: .
CDR3: CASSDRYEQYF
DNA: TGCGCCAGCAGTGACAGATACGAGCAGTACTTC

J: TRBJ2-3
V: TRBV6-4
size: many
D: TRBD2
CDR3: CASSVSGGSTDTQYF
DNA: TGTGCCAGCAGTGTTAGCGGGGGGTCGACAGATACGCAGTATTTT

J: TRBJ1-1
V: TRBV28
size: many
D: .
CDR3: CASSLWVKGKNTEAFF
DNA: TGTGCCAGCAGTTTATGGGTAAAGGGCAAGAACACTGAAGCTTTCTTT

J: TRBJ2-1
V: TRBV11-2
size: many
D: TRBD1
CDR3: CASSLETGATSYNEQFF
DNA: TGTGCCAGCAGCTTAGAGACAGGGGCTACCTCCTACAATGAGCAGTTCTTC

J: TRBJ2-3
V: TRBV7-2
size: .
D: TRBD2
CDR3: CASSLRLAGAIDTQYF
DNA: TGTGCCAGCAGCCTCCGACTAGCGGGGGCCATAGATACGCAGTATTTT

J: TRBJ2-1
V: TRBV24-1
size: few
D: .
CDR3: CATSDLEPGEQFF
DNA: TGTGCCACCAGTGATTTGGAACCTGGTGAGCAGTTCTTC

J: TRBJ2-3
V: TRBV20-1
size: many
D: .
CDR3: CSARVPGLDTQYF
DNA: TGCAGTGCTAGAGTACCGGGGTTAGATACGCAGTATTTT

J: TRBJ2-3
V: TRBV6-5
size: many
D: .
CDR3: CASSRQGTQYF
DNA: TGTGCCAGCAGTAGGCAGGGTACGCAGTATTTT

J: TRBJ2-3
V: TRBV20-1
size: many
D: TRBD1
CDR3: CSAYTGGTDTQYF
DNA: TGCAGTGCTTATACAGGGGGCACAGATACGCAGTATTTT

J: TRBJ1-1
V: TRBV7-9
size: many
D: .
CDR3: CASSLGDSTEAFF
DNA: TGTGCCAGCAGCTTAGGCGATAGTACTGAAGCTTTCTTT

J: TRBJ1-4
V: TRBV20-1
size: many
D: .
CDR3: CSAGPGHEKLFF
DNA: TGCAGTGCTGGGCCGGGACATGAAAAACTGTTTTTT

J: TRBJ2-5
V: TRBV20-1
size: many
D: .
CDR3: CSGTRDLETQYF
DNA: TGCAGTGGCACTAGAGATCTAGAGACCCAGTACTTC

J: TRBJ1-1
V: TRBV7-2
size: many
D: .
CDR3: CASSPGAANTEAFF
DNA: TGTGCCAGCAGCCCGGGGGCAGCGAACACTGAAGCTTTCTTT

J: TRBJ2-1
V: TRBV7-2
size: many
D: .
CDR3: CASSSPVVYNEQFF
DNA: TGTGCCAGCAGCTCTCCGGTAGTCTACAATGAGCAGTTCTTC

J: TRBJ2-2
V: TRBV5-1
size: .
D: .
CDR3: CASSPDTITGELFF
DNA: TGCGCCAGCAGCCCGGACACGATCACCGGGGAGCTGTTTTTT

J: TRBJ1-5
V: TRBV7-8
size: many
D: TRBD1
CDR3: CASSLGPGGHSNQPQHF
DNA: TGTGCCAGCAGCTTAGGCCCAGGGGGGCATAGCAATCAGCCCCAGCATTTT

J: TRBJ2-1
V: TRBV5-1
size: .
D: .
CDR3: CASSEAWRVGNEQFF
DNA: TGCGCCAGCAGCGAAGCTTGGCGGGTGGGGAATGAGCAGTTCTTC

J: TRBJ2-7
V: TRBV5-1
size: many
D: TRBD1
CDR3: CASSWGTDSYEQYF
DNA: TGCGCCAGCAGCTGGGGGACAGATTCCTACGAGCAGTACTTC

J: TRBJ1-2
V: TRBV6-1
size: many
D: .
CDR3: CASSPTGPNYGYTF
DNA: TGTGCCAGCAGCCCGACAGGACCTAACTATGGCTACACCTTC

J: TRBJ2-1
V: TRBV20-1
size: many
D: .
CDR3: CSAWGGSYNEQFF
DNA: TGCAGTGCTTGGGGGGGCAGTTACAATGAGCAGTTCTTC

J: TRBJ2-1
V: TRBV20-1
size: many
D: TRBD2
CDR3: CSARDAGGPPNEQFF
DNA: TGCAGTGCTAGAGATGCGGGGGGCCCCCCCAATGAGCAGTTCTTC

J: TRBJ1-1
V: TRBV12-3/TRBV12-4
size: many
D: .
CDR3: CASRRVETEAFF
DNA: TGTGCCAGCAGACGGGTGGAGACTGAAGCTTTCTTT

J: TRBJ1-1
V: TRBV20-1
size: many
D: TRBD1
CDR3: CSARPQGGTAGAFF
DNA: TGCAGTGCTAGACCCCAAGGAGGGACAGCGGGCGCTTTCTTT

J: TRBJ2-7
V: TRBV3-1
size: many
D: .
CDR3: CASSQDGQFFREQYF
DNA: TGTGCCAGCAGCCAAGATGGACAGTTTTTTCGAGAGCAGTACTTC

J: TRBJ1-5
V: TRBV12-3/TRBV12-4
size: many
D: .
CDR3: CATNRDSNQPQHF
DNA: TGTGCCACCAACCGGGACAGCAATCAGCCCCAGCATTTT

J: TRBJ1-4
V: TRBV3-1
size: many
D: .
CDR3: CASSQGRQLFF
DNA: TGTGCCAGCAGCCAAGGGAGGCAACTGTTTTTT

J: TRBJ1-4
V: TRBV12-3/TRBV12-4
size: many
D: .
CDR3: CASSLDGYATNEKLFF
DNA: TGTGCCAGCAGTTTAGATGGATATGCAACTAATGAAAAACTGTTTTTT

J: TRBJ1-4
V: TRBV4-3
size: few
D: .
CDR3: CASSQDPRQLAKLFF
DNA: TGCGCCAGCAGCCAAGATCCCAGACAGTTGGCGAAACTGTTTTTT

J: TRBJ2-1
V: TRBV10-3
size: many
D: .
CDR3: CAISGLSGRDNEQFF
DNA: TGTGCCATCAGTGGGCTGAGCGGACGGGACAATGAGCAGTTCTTC

J: TRBJ2-7
V: TRBV5-1
size: many
D: TRBD1
CDR3: CASNRGDREVGEQYF
DNA: TGCGCCAGCAACCGGGGGGACAGGGAGGTTGGCGAGCAGTACTTC

J: TRBJ1-4
V: TRBV2
size: many
D: .
CDR3: CASSQNTGYDEKLFF
DNA: TGTGCCAGCAGTCAGAATACAGGGTATGATGAAAAACTGTTTTTT

J: TRBJ2-2
V: TRBV7-3
size: few
D: .
CDR3: CASSLRPTGELFF
DNA: TGTGCCAGCAGCTTAAGGCCCACCGGGGAGCTGTTTTTT

J: TRBJ2-7
V: TRBV7-2
size: many
D: .
CDR3: CASSYRVGPYAYEQYF
DNA: TGTGCCAGCAGCTACCGAGTCGGCCCCTATGCCTACGAGCAGTACTTC

J: TRBJ2-4
V: TRBV5-1
size: many
D: TRBD1
CDR3: CASSLGGDRHIQYF
DNA: TGCGCCAGCAGCTTGGGAGGGGACAGGCACATTCAGTACTTC

J: TRBJ2-2
V: TRBV5-1
size: .
D: TRBD1
CDR3: CASSLEGGHNTGELFF
DNA: TGCGCCAGCAGCTTGGAAGGGGGCCATAACACCGGGGAGCTGTTTTTT

J: TRBJ1-1
V: TRBV7-9
size: .
D: .
CDR3: CASSLAGIPTEAFF
DNA: TGTGCCAGCAGCTTAGCCGGGATCCCGACTGAAGCTTTCTTT

J: TRBJ2-5
V: TRBV11-2
size: many
D: TRBD2
CDR3: CASSFTSAGGQETQYF
DNA: TGTGCCAGCAGCTTCACCAGTGCGGGGGGGCAAGAGACCCAGTACTTC

J: TRBJ2-6
V: TRBV20-1
size: many
D: .
CDR3: CSASSGSSGANVLTF
DNA: TGCAGTGCTAGTTCGGGCAGCTCTGGGGCCAACGTCCTGACTTTC

J: TRBJ2-4
V: TRBV18
size: .
D: .
CDR3: CASSPLGHLDGGKNIQYF
DNA: TGTGCCAGCTCACCTTTGGGACACCTGGACGGTGGCAAAAACATTCAGTACTTC

J: TRBJ2-3
V: TRBV4-1
size: many
D: .
CDR3: CASSQGQIASTDTQYF
DNA: TGCGCCAGCAGCCAAGGACAGATCGCTAGCACAGATACGCAGTATTTT

J: TRBJ2-7
V: TRBV21-1
size: many
D: .
CDR3: CASSEGTRWSYEQYF
DNA: TGTGCCAGCAGCGAAGGGACACGCTGGTCCTACGAGCAGTACTTC

J: TRBJ1-2
V: TRBV7-9
size: many
D: TRBD1
CDR3: CASATLGGASWYGYTF
DNA: TGTGCCAGCGCTACTTTAGGGGGCGCTTCATGGTATGGCTACACCTTC

J: TRBJ1-1
V: TRBV5-1
size: many
D: .
CDR3: CASSLGLSAGRRTEAFF
DNA: TGCGCCAGCAGCTTGGGTCTATCAGCCGGGAGGCGCACTGAAGCTTTCTTT

J: TRBJ2-7
V: TRBV5-1
size: many
D: .
CDR3: CARLGPVPGHQKDEQYF
DNA: TGCGCCAGGCTCGGCCCTGTTCCAGGCCATCAGAAGGACGAGCAGTACTTC

J: TRBJ2-7
V: TRBV12-3/TRBV12-4
size: many
D: .
CDR3: CASSLGGTPSYEQYF
DNA: TGTGCCAGCAGTTTAGGCGGGACGCCTTCCTACGAGCAGTACTTC